This T cell receptor (beta chain) was retrieved from a study of T cells in Graves' hyperthyroidism and ophthalmopathy. TCR beta CDR3 regions were amplified from RNA. During a first-round RT-PCR of the TCR CDR3, the HTBI primer set was used. TCRdb recomputed calls from the multiplex PCR reads with MiXCR, one row per CDR3 protein. The sample has 660,000 or so distinct CDR3 sequences; under 25% are singletons. Germline lookup yields CDR1 SGHTA and CDR2 FQGNSA. The CDR3 is 16 residues long. V trimming: 5 bases; J trimming: 6 bases; junction bases outside the gene matches: 11. The TCR was taken from a man aged 25 to 40 with Graves' ophthalmopathy. The rearrangement links TRBV7-2 to TRBJ2-7, with 12 bases matching TRBD2. Material: blood. CDR3 in DNA: TGTGCCAGCAGCCCGACGTTAGGACTAGCGGGAAGCGAGCAGTACTTC. Its protein product is CASSPTLGLAGSEQYF. The variable domain in full, with the rest retrieved from reference TRBV7-2 and TRBJ2-7, is GAGVSQSPSNKVTEKGKDVELRCDPISGHTALYWYRQSLGQGLEFLIYFQGNSAPDKSGLPSDRFSAERTGGSVSTLTIQRTQQEDSAVYLCASSPTLGLAGSEQYFGPGTRLTVT.